This T cell receptor (beta chain) is drawn from a study of spatial heterogeneity in lung cancer. Study as a whole: Sequences of the beta chain were consistently detected in greater numbers than alpha-chain sequences.

The junction had 3 bases not matched to a gene; V was cut back by 7 bases and J by 8 bases. In germline, CDR1 is DFQATT, CDR2 SNEGSKA (reference sequence). This CDR3 spans 11 amino acids. One entry per CDR3 protein results from TCRdb running MiXCR on the 5' RACE reads. The sample contains some 64,000 distinct CDR3 sequences, 8% to 9% of which appear only once. Time point meaning: sample taken at primary tumor resection. Whole RNA came from tumor, nontumor lung or frozen PBMC and was sequenced without being sorted. This receptor was identified in a female donor with early-stage non-small cell lung cancer. This sequence joins TRBV20-1 and TRBJ2-1; TRBD2 aligns across 9 bases. The sequencing used PBMCs, collected at surgery. The CDR3 DNA reads TGCAGTGGGGCGGGAGGGTATGAGCAGTTCTTC. Translation gives CSGAGGYEQFF.